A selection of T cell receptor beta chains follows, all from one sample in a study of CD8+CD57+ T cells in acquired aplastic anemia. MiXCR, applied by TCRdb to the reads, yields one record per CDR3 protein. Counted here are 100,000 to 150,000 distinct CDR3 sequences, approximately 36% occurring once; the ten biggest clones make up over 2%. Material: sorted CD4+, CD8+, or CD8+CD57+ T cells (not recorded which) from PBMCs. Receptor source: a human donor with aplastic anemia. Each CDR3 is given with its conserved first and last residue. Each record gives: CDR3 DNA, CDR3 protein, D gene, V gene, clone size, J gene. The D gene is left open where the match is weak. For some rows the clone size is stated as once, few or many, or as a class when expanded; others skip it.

TGTGCCAGCAGACTCCTACCGGACAGGCTTTCTGAAACTTTCTTT | CASRLLPDRLSETFF | TRBD1 | TRBV27 | once | TRBJ1-1
TGTGCCAGCACCCTCTATTCGCGGGGGGGCCGTGGGCAGTATTTT | CASTLYSRGGRGQYF | TRBD2 | TRBV7-2 | many | TRBJ2-3
TGCAGTGCTATGACTAGCGGGGGGGCCACAGATACGCAGTATTTT | CSAMTSGGATDTQYF | TRBD2 | TRBV29-1 | . | TRBJ2-3
TGCAGCGCCCAGGGTCAGACTGAAAAACTGTTTTTT | CSAQGQTEKLFF | . | TRBV29-1 | many | TRBJ1-4
TGTGCCAGCAGCTTGGAGGGACAGGGGACCTACGAGCAGTACTTC | CASSLEGQGTYEQYF | TRBD1 | TRBV7-6 | . | TRBJ2-7
TGTGCCATCTGGGACAATTTCCCCTACAATGAGCAGTTCTTC | CAIWDNFPYNEQFF | . | TRBV10-3 | . | TRBJ2-1
TGTGCCAGTCTCACGGGGGGCGCCCCAGATACGCAGTATTTT | CASLTGGAPDTQYF | . | TRBV28 | few | TRBJ2-3
TGCAGTGCTGGACGTGGAGATACGCAGTATTTT | CSAGRGDTQYF | . | TRBV20-1 | . | TRBJ2-3
TGTGCCAGCAGTGAGAGGGGGACAGCCACCTTC | CASSERGTATF | TRBD1 | TRBV6-1 | many | TRBJ1-2
TGTGCCATCAGTCCGGGGTATGGCTACACCTTC | CAISPGYGYTF | . | TRBV10-3 | once | TRBJ1-2
TGTGCCAGCAGTTACGCAGGTCACAGTGGAAACACCATATATTTT | CASSYAGHSGNTIYF | . | TRBV7-2 | many | TRBJ1-3
TGTGCCACCAGTGCTACAGGGGAGAAGCAGTACTTC | CATSATGEKQYF | TRBD1 | TRBV24-1 | . | TRBJ2-7
TGCAGTGCCTTCCACGGTGGGGGGGCTTCCGAGACCCAGTACTTC | CSAFHGGGASETQYF | . | TRBV20-1 | many | TRBJ2-5
TGCAGCCTACTAGCTAACTATGGCTACACCTTC | CSLLANYGYTF | . | TRBV20-1 | . | TRBJ1-2
TGTGCCAGCAGTCAAATGGGATATCCCCTCCACTTT | CASSQMGYPLHF | . | TRBV7-3 | . | TRBJ1-6
TGTGCCAGCAGCGTAGATCTAGCGGGGGCCTTTTCGGACGAGCAGTACTTC | CASSVDLAGAFSDEQYF | TRBD2 | TRBV9 | many | TRBJ2-7
TGTGCCAGCAGTGAAAGGGGCAGACTCTCCTACGAGCAGTACTTC | CASSERGRLSYEQYF | . | TRBV2 | . | TRBJ2-7
TGTGCCAGCACCCAGGGGGCAGTCACTGAAGCTTTCTTT | CASTQGAVTEAFF | TRBD1 | TRBV2 | many | TRBJ1-1
TGTGCCAGCTCACCACCGAGCGGGGGGCTCTACGAGCAGTACTTC | CASSPPSGGLYEQYF | TRBD2 | TRBV18 | . | TRBJ2-7
TGTGCCAGCAGTGGTCGGACAGGGACTTGGGGCTACACCTTC | CASSGRTGTWGYTF | TRBD1 | TRBV7-2 | many | TRBJ1-2
TGTGCCACCAGGAAGGGGACTGAAGCTTTCTTT | CATRKGTEAFF | . | TRBV24-1 | once | TRBJ1-1
TGCAGTGCTAGTGAGCTACCCCAGGAGACCCAGTACTTC | CSASELPQETQYF | . | TRBV20-1 | many | TRBJ2-5
TGCAGTGCTAGAGCGGGACAAAATCAGCCCCAGCATTTT | CSARAGQNQPQHF | . | TRBV20-1 | . | TRBJ1-5
TGTGCCATCAACCTAGACGGGAACTATGGCTACACCTTC | CAINLDGNYGYTF | . | TRBV10-3 | . | TRBJ1-2
TGTGCCAGCAGCGAGGGGAGGGGCTCAGGTTGGGAGACCCAGTACTTC | CASSEGRGSGWETQYF | TRBD2 | TRBV7-8 | many | TRBJ2-5
TGCGCCAGCAGCTCAAACAGGGGGCTAGGGGAAGAGACCCAGTACTTC | CASSSNRGLGEETQYF | TRBD1 | TRBV5-1 | many | TRBJ2-5
TGTGCCAGCAGCCAAGAAGGGACAGAATCTTACCAGCCCCAGCATTTT | CASSQEGTESYQPQHF | TRBD1 | TRBV4-2 | . | TRBJ1-5
TGTGCCAGCAATACAGGGGGGGCTGAAGCTTTCTTT | CASNTGGAEAFF | TRBD1 | TRBV25-1 | . | TRBJ1-1
TGTGCCAGCAGCGTAGTGGGGAGGGCGAACACTGAAGCTTTCTTT | CASSVVGRANTEAFF | . | TRBV9 | . | TRBJ1-1
TGTGCCAGCAGTTACGGTGGGTACGCCGGGGAGCTGTTTTTT | CASSYGGYAGELFF | . | TRBV6-5 | . | TRBJ2-2
TGCGCCAGCAGTGAGTCCGAGGCAGATACGCAGTATTTT | CASSESEADTQYF | . | TRBV7-2 | . | TRBJ2-3
TGTGCCAGCAGTTTTGGTCCGGAGACCCAGTACTTC | CASSFGPETQYF | . | TRBV28 | . | TRBJ2-5
TGTACCAGCAGCTGGGACATGAACACTGAAACTTTCTTT | CTSSWDMNTETFF | . | TRBV5-5 | . | TRBJ1-1
TGTGCCAGCAGGACAATAGCGGGGGGGCCTTTGGTCCCAGATACGCAGTATTTT | CASRTIAGGPLVPDTQYF | TRBD2 | TRBV12-3/TRBV12-4 | . | TRBJ2-3
TGCAGCGTTGTAGAGGAGACCCAGTACTTC | CSVVEETQYF | . | TRBV29-1 | . | TRBJ2-5
TGCGCCAGCAGTGTCCCACCCTATAATTCACCCCTCCACTTT | CASSVPPYNSPLHF | . | TRBV10-2 | . | TRBJ1-6
TGTGCCAGCAGCCTCGGACAGGGAGGCAATCAGCCCCCGCATTTT | CASSLGQGGNQPPHF | TRBD1 | TRBV2 | . | TRBJ1-5
TGTGCCAGCACGACAGGGCTTAGCACAGATACGCAGTATTTT | CASTTGLSTDTQYF | TRBD1 | TRBV6-5 | many | TRBJ2-3
TGTGCCAGTAGTAAGGGACTAGCGGGCTCCAATGAGCAGTTCTTC | CASSKGLAGSNEQFF | TRBD2 | TRBV19 | many | TRBJ2-1
TGTGCCAGCGGGGACGGGACCTATGGCTACACCTTC | CASGDGTYGYTF | . | TRBV2 | . | TRBJ1-2
TGCAGTGCCATTGACAGATACAGACTGAACACTGAAGCTTTCTTT | CSAIDRYRLNTEAFF | . | TRBV20-1 | many | TRBJ1-1
TGTGCCACCACGACAGCCACAAACTATGGCTACACCTTC | CATTTATNYGYTF | . | TRBV5-4 | many | TRBJ1-2
TGCAGTGCTAGAGATCCCCGGGCCCCTGGTGAGCAGTTCTTC | CSARDPRAPGEQFF | . | TRBV20-1 | many | TRBJ2-1
TGTGCCATCAGTGAAACGAGGGACAGGGGTAACTATGGCTACACCTTC | CAISETRDRGNYGYTF | TRBD1 | TRBV10-3 | . | TRBJ1-2
TGTGCCAGTAGCGGGGGGGCCATATTTGAGCAGTTCTTC | CASSGGAIFEQFF | TRBD2 | TRBV19 | . | TRBJ2-1
TGTGCCAGCAGTTTGGGGGGGGTAGGGGGTGAGACCCAGTACTTC | CASSLGGVGGETQYF | . | TRBV6-5 | . | TRBJ2-5
TGTGCCAGCAGGGGGCGCGTCTCTGGGGCCAACGTCCTGACTTTC | CASRGRVSGANVLTF | . | TRBV12-3/TRBV12-4 | many | TRBJ2-6
TGTGCCAGCAGTGCCGGAGTAAGCACAGATACGCAGTATTTT | CASSAGVSTDTQYF | . | TRBV2 | . | TRBJ2-3
TGTGCCAGTAGTATATCGGGACAGGGGGACAATGAGCAGTTCTTC | CASSISGQGDNEQFF | TRBD1 | TRBV19 | once | TRBJ2-1
TGTGCCAGCAGCGTAACAGACAGGGGGAACACTGAAGCTTTCTTT | CASSVTDRGNTEAFF | TRBD1 | TRBV2 | many | TRBJ1-1
TGTGCCAGCAGTACCGGGACAGGGGTCGGAAACACCATATATTTT | CASSTGTGVGNTIYF | TRBD1 | TRBV19 | . | TRBJ1-3
TGTGCCAGCAGCTCCTGGACAGGGGGGGCAGATACGCAGTATTTT | CASSSWTGGADTQYF | TRBD1 | TRBV11-2 | once | TRBJ2-3
TGTGCCAGCAGCTTAGGGGGGGACAGGAGCACAGATACGCAGTATTTT | CASSLGGDRSTDTQYF | TRBD1 | TRBV11-2 | . | TRBJ2-3
TGCAGCGGCCAACAGGGTTCATTTGAAAAACTGTTTTTT | CSGQQGSFEKLFF | . | TRBV29-1 | few | TRBJ1-4
TGTGCCAGTAGCCAGCAGTGGAGCACGGATACGCAGTATTTT | CASSQQWSTDTQYF | . | TRBV19 | few | TRBJ2-3
TGCAGTGCTGCAGGTGGGAACTATGGCTACACCTTC | CSAAGGNYGYTF | . | TRBV20-1 | once | TRBJ1-2
TGTGCCATCGGCCCCGGCCTCTTGTCCTATGGCTACACCTTC | CAIGPGLLSYGYTF | . | TRBV10-3 | . | TRBJ1-2
TGTGCCAGCAGCTCGGAGACAGTCTATGGCTACACCTTC | CASSSETVYGYTF | . | TRBV7-2 | . | TRBJ1-2
TGCAGTGCGGTCACAGGGGATGAAAAACTGTTTTTT | CSAVTGDEKLFF | TRBD1 | TRBV20-1 | many | TRBJ1-4
TGCAGCGTCGCCACGATTGGCGAGCAGTACTTC | CSVATIGEQYF | . | TRBV29-1 | . | TRBJ2-7